These T cell receptor beta chains were read from a single sample in a study of cytomegalovirus exposure and HLA in healthy donors. Assay used: immunoSEQ multiplex PCR; TCRdb lists only in-frame clones, some missing. The listing contains tens of thousands of clones. Sequencing was done on a sample of PBMCs. Source of these receptors: a woman aged 40-49 years in good health and CMV-seropositive. CDR3s include the opening cysteine and the closing phenylalanine or tryptophan. The order of the fields is V gene, D gene, J gene, CDR3 protein, CDR3 DNA. The D gene is left open where the match is weak.

>TRBV30|TRBD1|TRBJ2-5
CAWSGRGQETQYF
TGTGCCTGGAGTGGCAGGGGGCAAGAGACCCAGTACTTC
>TRBV7-9|NA|TRBJ1-5
CASSFHGGQPQHF
TGTGCCAGCAGCTTCCATGGAGGTCAGCCCCAGCATTTT
>TRBV2|NA|TRBJ1-6
CASRTGTSISPLHF
TGTGCCAGCAGAACCGGGACATCAATCTCACCCCTCCACTTT
>TRBV10-2|TRBD2|TRBJ2-2
CASRGLAGGETGELFF
TGCGCCAGCCGGGGACTAGCGGGAGGAGAGACCGGGGAGCTGTTTTTT
>TRBV2|TRBD2|TRBJ2-5
CASTILAGYQETQYF
TGTGCCAGCACTATACTAGCGGGGTACCAAGAGACCCAGTACTTC
>TRBV13|NA|TRBJ2-7
CASSLGVRGYEQYF
TGTGCCAGCAGCTTGGGCGTCAGGGGATACGAGCAGTACTTC
>TRBV10-3|NA|TRBJ1-5
CAISESGTRSNQPQHF
TGTGCCATCAGTGAGTCGGGTACTAGAAGCAATCAGCCCCAGCATTTT
>TRBV5-8|TRBD1|TRBJ2-7
CASSLLGQIYEQYF
TGTGCCAGCAGCTTGCTGGGACAGATCTACGAGCAGTACTTC
>TRBV6-4|TRBD2|TRBJ2-3
CASSDQRGGTDTQYF
TGTGCCAGCAGTGACCAGCGGGGGGGCACAGATACGCAGTATTTT
>TRBV5-4|NA|TRBJ1-1
CASSLKGVNTEAFF
TGTGCCAGCAGCTTAAAGGGGGTGAACACTGAAGCTTTCTTT
>TRBV10-3|NA|TRBJ2-5
CAIGPGETQYF
TGTGCCATCGGGCCTGGGGAGACCCAGTACTTC
>TRBV7-7|NA|TRBJ2-3
CASSPQPGATDTQYF
TGTGCTAGCAGCCCCCAACCAGGGGCAACAGATACGCAGTATTTT
>TRBV6-7|NA|TRBJ2-1
CASSPTGAGAKEEQFF
TGTGCCAGCAGTCCCACCGGGGCAGGGGCGAAGGAGGAGCAGTTCTTC
>TRBV5-6|NA|TRBJ1-2
CASSLASYAVYGYTF
TGTGCCAGCAGCTTGGCAAGCTACGCCGTCTATGGCTACACCTTC
>TRBV2|TRBD1|TRBJ2-1
CASRLDRGTEQFF
TGTGCCAGCAGGCTCGACAGGGGCACTGAGCAGTTCTTC
>TRBV6-1|NA|TRBJ2-7
CASSDYIGSHEQYF
TGTGCCAGCAGTGACTATATCGGGTCCCACGAGCAGTACTTC
>TRBV25-1|TRBD1|TRBJ2-2
CASSPTGKNTGELFF
TGTGCCAGCAGTCCGACAGGGAAGAACACCGGGGAGCTGTTTTTT
>TRBV19|NA|TRBJ1-1
CASLTGTRTEAFF
TGTGCCAGTCTGACTGGGACTAGAACTGAAGCTTTCTTT
>TRBV6-6|NA|TRBJ2-5
CARPREYF
TGTGCCAGGCCTCGGGAGTACTTC
>TRBV2|TRBD2|TRBJ2-5
CASSGLAVYQETQYF
TGTGCCAGCAGCGGACTAGCGGTGTACCAAGAGACCCAGTACTTC
>TRBV4-2|TRBD2|TRBJ2-7
CASSPREDSSYEQYF
TGTGCCAGCAGCCCCCGGGAGGACTCATCCTACGAGCAGTACTTC
>TRBV6-1|NA|TRBJ2-1
CASSEHSEPYNEQFF
TGTGCCAGCAGTGAACATAGCGAGCCCTACAATGAGCAGTTCTTC
>TRBV11-2|NA|TRBJ1-1
CASSFQGITEAFF
TGTGCCAGCAGCTTTCAGGGGATCACTGAAGCTTTCTTT
>TRBV13|NA|TRBJ2-7
CASSMGSSYEQYF
TGTGCCAGCTCCATGGGCAGCTCCTACGAGCAGTACTTC
>TRBV5-6|TRBD2|TRBJ2-7
CASRFLLAETYEQYF
TGTGCCAGCAGATTTCTCCTAGCGGAAACCTACGAGCAGTACTTC
>TRBV5-4|TRBD2|TRBJ2-1
CASSAGTSGGSRDEQFF
TGTGCCAGCAGCGCCGGGACTAGCGGGGGGAGTCGGGATGAGCAGTTCTTC
>TRBV15|NA|TRBJ1-1
CATSRDRNTEAFF
TGTGCCACCAGCAGAGATAGGAACACTGAAGCTTTCTTT
>TRBV28|NA|TRBJ1-4
CASEATNEKLLF
TGTGCCAGCGAGGCAACTAATGAAAAACTGCTTTTT
>TRBV4-1|TRBD2|TRBJ2-7
CASSRRLAEAYEQYF
TGCGCCAGCAGCCGTCGACTAGCTGAGGCCTACGAGCAGTACTTC